This TCR beta chain was documented in a study of OX40 agonist ivuxolimab in advanced cancers. Trimming left V 6 bases short and J 12 bases short, with 11 bases between. The CDR3 consists of 10 residues. Germline CDR1 and CDR2: LNHDA and SQIVND (reference sequence). Produced via immunoSEQ multiplex PCR; TCRdb's table is partial and in-frame only. The sample contains 65,000 to 100,000 clones, roughly 87% of which appear only once. The chain joins TRBV19 to TRBJ1-1; TRBD1 might be the D (5 bases). The clonotype comes from an adult with an advanced solid tumor such as melanoma, head and neck, liver or kidney cancer. Source: CD4+ or CD8+ T cells sorted from blood, taken in a trial of the OX40 agonist ivuxolimab. The CDR3 DNA reads TGTGCCAGTAGCCGTGGGGCATCTTTCTTT. It yields the protein CASSRGASFF.